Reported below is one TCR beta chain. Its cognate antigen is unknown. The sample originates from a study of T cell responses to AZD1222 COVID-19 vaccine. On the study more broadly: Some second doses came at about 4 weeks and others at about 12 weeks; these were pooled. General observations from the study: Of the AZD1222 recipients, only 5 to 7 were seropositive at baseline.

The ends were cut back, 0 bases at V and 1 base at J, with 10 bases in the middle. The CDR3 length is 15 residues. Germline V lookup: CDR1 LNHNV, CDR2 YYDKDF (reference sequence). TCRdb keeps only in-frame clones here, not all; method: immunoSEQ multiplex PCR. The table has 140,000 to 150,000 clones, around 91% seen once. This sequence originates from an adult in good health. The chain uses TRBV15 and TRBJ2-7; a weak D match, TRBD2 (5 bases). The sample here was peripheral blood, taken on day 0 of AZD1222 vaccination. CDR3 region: CATSRDPGMSYEQYF. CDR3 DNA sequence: TGTGCCACCAGCAGAGATCCCGGGATGTCCTACGAGCAGTACTTC.